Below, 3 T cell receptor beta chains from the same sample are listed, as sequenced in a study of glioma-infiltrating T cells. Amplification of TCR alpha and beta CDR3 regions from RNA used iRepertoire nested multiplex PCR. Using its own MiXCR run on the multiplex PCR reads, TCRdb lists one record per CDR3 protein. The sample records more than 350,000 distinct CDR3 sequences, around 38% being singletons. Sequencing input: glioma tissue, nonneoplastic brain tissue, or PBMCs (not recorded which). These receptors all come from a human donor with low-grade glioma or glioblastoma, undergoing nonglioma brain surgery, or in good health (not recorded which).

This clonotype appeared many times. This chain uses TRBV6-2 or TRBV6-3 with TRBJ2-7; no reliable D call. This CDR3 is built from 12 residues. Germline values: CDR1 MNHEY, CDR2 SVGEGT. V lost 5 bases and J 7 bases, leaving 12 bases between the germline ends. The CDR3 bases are TGTGCCAGCAGTCTCGCGCCGCGAGAGCAGTACTTC. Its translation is CASSLAPREQYF.

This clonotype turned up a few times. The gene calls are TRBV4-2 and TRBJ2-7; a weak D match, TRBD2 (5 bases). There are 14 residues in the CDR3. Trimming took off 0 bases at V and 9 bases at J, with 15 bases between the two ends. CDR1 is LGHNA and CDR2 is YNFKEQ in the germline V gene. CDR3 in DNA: TGTGCCAGCAGCCAAGAGCGGGTAGATCAGGTGCAGTACTTC. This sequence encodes CASSQERVDQVQYF.

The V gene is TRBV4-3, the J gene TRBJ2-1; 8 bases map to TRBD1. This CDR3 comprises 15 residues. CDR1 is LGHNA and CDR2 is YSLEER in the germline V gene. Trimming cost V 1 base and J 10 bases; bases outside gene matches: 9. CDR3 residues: CASSQAQGASREQFF. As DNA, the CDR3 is TGCGCCAGCAGCCAAGCGCAGGGGGCCTCGCGGGAGCAGTTCTTC.